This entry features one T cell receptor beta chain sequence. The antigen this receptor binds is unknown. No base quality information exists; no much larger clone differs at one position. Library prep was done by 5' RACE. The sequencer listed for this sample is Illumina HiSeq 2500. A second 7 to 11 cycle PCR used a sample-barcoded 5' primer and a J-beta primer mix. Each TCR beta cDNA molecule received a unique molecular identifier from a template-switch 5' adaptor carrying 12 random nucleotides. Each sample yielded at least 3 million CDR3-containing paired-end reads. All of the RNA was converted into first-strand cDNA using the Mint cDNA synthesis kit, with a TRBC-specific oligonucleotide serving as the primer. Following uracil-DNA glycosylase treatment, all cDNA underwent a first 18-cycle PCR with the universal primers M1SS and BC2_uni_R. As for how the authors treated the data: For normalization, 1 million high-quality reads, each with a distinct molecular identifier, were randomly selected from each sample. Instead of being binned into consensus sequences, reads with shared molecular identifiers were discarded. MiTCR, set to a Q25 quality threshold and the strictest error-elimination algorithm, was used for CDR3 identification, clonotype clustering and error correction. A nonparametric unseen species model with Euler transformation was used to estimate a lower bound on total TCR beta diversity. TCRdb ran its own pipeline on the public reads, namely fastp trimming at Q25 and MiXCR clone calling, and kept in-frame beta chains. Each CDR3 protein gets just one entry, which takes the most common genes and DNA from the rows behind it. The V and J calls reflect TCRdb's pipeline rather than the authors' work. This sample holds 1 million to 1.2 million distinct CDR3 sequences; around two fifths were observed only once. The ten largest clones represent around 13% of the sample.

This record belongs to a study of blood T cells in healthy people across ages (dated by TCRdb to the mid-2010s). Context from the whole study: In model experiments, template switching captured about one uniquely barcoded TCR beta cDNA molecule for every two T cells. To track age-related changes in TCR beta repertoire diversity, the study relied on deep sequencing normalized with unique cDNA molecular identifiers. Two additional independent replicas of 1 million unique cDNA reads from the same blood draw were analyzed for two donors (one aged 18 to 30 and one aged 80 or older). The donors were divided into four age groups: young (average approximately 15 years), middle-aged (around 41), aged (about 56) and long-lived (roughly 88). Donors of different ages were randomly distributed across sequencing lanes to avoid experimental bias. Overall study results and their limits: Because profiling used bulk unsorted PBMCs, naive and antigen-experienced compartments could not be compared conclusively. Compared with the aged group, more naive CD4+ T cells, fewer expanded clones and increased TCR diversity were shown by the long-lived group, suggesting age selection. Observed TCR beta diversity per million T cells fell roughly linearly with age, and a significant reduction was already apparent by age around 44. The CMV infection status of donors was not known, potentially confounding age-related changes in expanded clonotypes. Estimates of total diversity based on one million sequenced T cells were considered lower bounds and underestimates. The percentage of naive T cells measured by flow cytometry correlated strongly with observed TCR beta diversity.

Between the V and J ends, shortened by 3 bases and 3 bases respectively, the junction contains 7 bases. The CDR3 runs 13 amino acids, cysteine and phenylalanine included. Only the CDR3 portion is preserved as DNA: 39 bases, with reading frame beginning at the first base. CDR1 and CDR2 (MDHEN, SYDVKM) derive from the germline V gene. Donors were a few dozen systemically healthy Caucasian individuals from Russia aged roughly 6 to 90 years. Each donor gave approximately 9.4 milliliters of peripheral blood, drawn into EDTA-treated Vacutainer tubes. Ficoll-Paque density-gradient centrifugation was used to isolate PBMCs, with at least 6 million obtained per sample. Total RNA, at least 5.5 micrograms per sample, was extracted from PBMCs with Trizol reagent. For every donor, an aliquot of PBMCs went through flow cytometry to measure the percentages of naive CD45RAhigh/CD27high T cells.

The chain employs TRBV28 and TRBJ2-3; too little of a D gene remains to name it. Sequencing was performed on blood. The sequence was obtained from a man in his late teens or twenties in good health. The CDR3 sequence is CASSFADTDTQYF. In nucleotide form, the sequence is TGTGCCAGCAGTTTCGCAGATACAGATACGCAGTATTTT.